The T cell receptor (beta chain) described here comes from a study of Ad26.COV2.S vaccination and SARS-CoV-2 variants. Study-wide points: Measurement of non-spike TCR breadth gave similar results in vaccine and placebo recipients.

Only in-frame clones appear in the TCRdb table, and some are missing; sequencing was by immunoSEQ multiplex PCR. Of hundreds of thousands of clones in the sample, roughly 89% are singletons; the top ten hold over 2%. CDR3 length: 17 amino acids. The V end lost 5 bases, the J end lost 9 bases, and 26 bases lay between the germline ends. Germline V gene sequence: CDR1 KGHSH, CDR2 LQKENI. This clone occurred once. The antigen remains undetermined. As to treatment: roughly 20 received Ad26.COV2.S at low or high dose, single or two shots; about 5 received placebo; per-sample allocation not given. Samples were taken on day 63 after the first vaccine or placebo injection. Expression of Wuhan-strain SARS-CoV-2 spike came from the Ad26 vector that formed the vaccine.

J is TRBJ1-5 and V is TRBV18, with D uncertain. The receptor comes from a person aged 18 to 59 who received the Ad26.COV2.S COVID-19 vaccine or a placebo. Source: peripheral blood, taken in a trial of Ad26.COV2.S vaccine versus placebo. The CDR3 DNA reads as TGTGCCAGCTCAGTGGCCGCAGCGAGCGTGAAAAACTTGCCCCAGCATTTT. Translated, it gives CASSVAAASVKNLPQHF.